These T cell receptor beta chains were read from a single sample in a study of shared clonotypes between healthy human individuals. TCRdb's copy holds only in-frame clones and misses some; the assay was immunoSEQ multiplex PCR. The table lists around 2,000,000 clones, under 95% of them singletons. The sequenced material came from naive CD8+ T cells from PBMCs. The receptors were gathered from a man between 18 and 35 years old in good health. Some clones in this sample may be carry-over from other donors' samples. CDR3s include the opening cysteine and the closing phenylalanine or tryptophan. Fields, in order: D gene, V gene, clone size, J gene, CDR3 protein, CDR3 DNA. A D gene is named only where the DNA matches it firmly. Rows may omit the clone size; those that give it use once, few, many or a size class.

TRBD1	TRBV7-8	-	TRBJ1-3	CASSPDRGGNTIYF	TGTGCCAGCAGCCCAGACAGGGGGGGAAACACCATATATTTT
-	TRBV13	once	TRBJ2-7	CASSLAPRRNEQYF	TGTGCCAGCAGCTTAGCCCCTCGGAGGAACGAGCAGTACTTC
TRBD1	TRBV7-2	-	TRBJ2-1	CASSLLAGGRYNEQFF	TGTGCCAGCAGCTTGTTAGCAGGGGGTCGATACAATGAGCAGTTCTTC
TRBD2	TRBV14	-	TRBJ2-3	CASSQGSSGADTQYF	TGTGCCAGCAGCCAAGGGTCTAGCGGCGCAGATACGCAGTATTTT
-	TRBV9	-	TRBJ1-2	CASSPTGDGYTF	TGTGCCAGCAGCCCGACAGGTGATGGCTACACCTTC
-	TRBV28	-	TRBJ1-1	CASSPGFQKNTEAFF	TGTGCCAGCAGTCCTGGGTTCCAGAAGAACACTGAAGCTTTCTTT
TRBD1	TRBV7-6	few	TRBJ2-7	CASSLGTGYEQYF	TGTGCCAGCAGCTTAGGGACAGGCTACGAGCAGTACTTC
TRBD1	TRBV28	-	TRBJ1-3	CASSFLGATEKDRESGNTIYF	TGTGCCAGCAGTTTCCTCGGGGCTACCGAGAAAGACAGGGAGTCTGGAAACACCATATATTTT
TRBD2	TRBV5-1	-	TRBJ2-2	CASSFWLGGSNTGELFF	TGCGCCAGCAGCTTTTGGTTGGGCGGGAGTAACACCGGGGAGCTGTTTTTT
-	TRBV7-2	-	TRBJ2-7	CASSLRGPTYEQYF	TGTGCCAGCAGCTTACGGGGACCGACTTACGAGCAGTACTTC
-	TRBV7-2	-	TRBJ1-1	CASSFGVAEAFF	TGTGCCAGCAGCTTCGGAGTCGCTGAAGCTTTCTTT
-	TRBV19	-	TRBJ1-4	CASSIVGKLFF	TGTGCCAGTAGTATAGTAGGAAAACTGTTTTTT
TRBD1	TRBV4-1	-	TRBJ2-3	CASSQPGQGVVDTQYF	TGCGCCAGCAGCCAGCCCGGACAGGGGGTCGTAGATACGCAGTATTTT
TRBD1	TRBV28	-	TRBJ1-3	CASSLFLPWTGHSSGNTIYF	TGTGCCAGCAGTTTATTCCTCCCCTGGACAGGCCATAGCTCTGGAAACACCATATATTTT
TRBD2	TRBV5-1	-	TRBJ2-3	CASSPGGGWGTDTQYF	TGCGCCAGCAGCCCGGGAGGCGGGTGGGGGACAGATACGCAGTATTTT
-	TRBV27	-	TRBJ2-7	CASSESGELSSYEQYF	TGTGCCAGCAGTGAATCAGGGGAGCTAAGCTCCTACGAGCAGTACTTC
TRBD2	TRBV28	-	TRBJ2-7	CASTLAGSPPREQYF	TGTGCCAGCACCTTAGCGGGATCCCCTCCGCGCGAGCAGTACTTC
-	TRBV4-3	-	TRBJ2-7	CASSLGLGSYEQYF	TGCGCCAGCAGCCTCGGGTTGGGTTCCTACGAGCAGTACTTC
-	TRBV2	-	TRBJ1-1	CASWGPEDTEAFF	TGTGCCAGCTGGGGCCCCGAGGACACTGAAGCTTTCTTT
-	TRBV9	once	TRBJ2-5	CASSAKGWETQYF	TGTGCCAGCAGCGCGAAGGGGTGGGAGACCCAGTACTTC
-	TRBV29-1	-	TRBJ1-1	CSVELGGAFF	TGCAGCGTTGAACTGGGGGGAGCTTTCTTT
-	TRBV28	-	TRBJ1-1	CASSPPGPPSTEAFF	TGTGCCAGCAGTCCTCCAGGGCCCCCGAGTACTGAAGCTTTCTTT
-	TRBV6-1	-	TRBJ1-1	CASSGGDRDTEAFF	TGTGCCAGCAGTGGGGGGGACCGGGACACTGAAGCTTTCTTT
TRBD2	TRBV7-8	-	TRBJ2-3	CASSPRLAGAPGADTQYF	TGTGCCAGCAGCCCCAGACTAGCGGGAGCACCTGGGGCAGATACGCAGTATTTT
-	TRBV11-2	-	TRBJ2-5	CASSQDRKTQYF	TGTGCCAGCAGCCAAGACAGAAAGACCCAGTACTTC
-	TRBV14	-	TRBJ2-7	CASSPGRRYEQYF	TGTGCCAGCAGCCCGGGACGGCGCTACGAGCAGTACTTC
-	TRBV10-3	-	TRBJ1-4	CAISDGPTSTNEKLFF	TGTGCCATCAGTGATGGGCCGACGTCAACTAATGAAAAACTGTTTTTT
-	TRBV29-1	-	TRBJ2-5	CSARGWVWDQETQYF	TGCAGCGCCCGGGGGTGGGTGTGGGACCAAGAGACCCAGTACTTC
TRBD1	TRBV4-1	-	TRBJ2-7	CASSQDTGTAYYEQYF	TGCGCCAGCAGCCAAGACACCGGGACAGCATACTACGAGCAGTACTTC
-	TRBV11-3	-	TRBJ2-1	CASSLDRTYNEQFF	TGTGCCAGCAGCTTAGACAGGACCTACAATGAGCAGTTCTTC
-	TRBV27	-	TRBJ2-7	CASSLSPSFYEQYF	TGTGCCAGCAGTTTATCCCCTAGCTTCTACGAGCAGTACTTC
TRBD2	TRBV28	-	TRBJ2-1	CASSPRPLADLYNEQFF	TGTGCCAGCAGCCCACGCCCACTAGCGGACCTTTACAATGAGCAGTTCTTC
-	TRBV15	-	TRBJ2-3	CATGGGEGATDTQYF	TGTGCCACCGGAGGGGGCGAGGGTGCGACAGATACGCAGTATTTT
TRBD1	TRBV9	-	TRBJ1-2	CASSDPRTGGWDGYTF	TGTGCCAGCAGCGACCCGCGGACAGGGGGTTGGGATGGCTACACCTTC
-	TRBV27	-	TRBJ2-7	CASSGAGYEQYF	TGTGCCAGCAGCGGGGCAGGGTACGAGCAGTACTTC
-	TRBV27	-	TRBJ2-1	CASSLDFYNEQFF	TGTGCCAGCTCCCTGGACTTCTACAATGAGCAGTTCTTC
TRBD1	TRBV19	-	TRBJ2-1	CATRTGTYNEQFF	TGTGCCACCCGGACAGGGACGTACAATGAGCAGTTCTTC
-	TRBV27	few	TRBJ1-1	CASSFLGRTEAFF	TGTGCCAGCAGTTTCCTGGGGAGGACTGAAGCTTTCTTT
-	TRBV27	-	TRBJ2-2	CASSLRQGELFF	TGTGCCAGCAGTTTAAGACAAGGGGAGCTGTTTTTT
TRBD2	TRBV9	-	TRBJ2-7	CASSVGSGLAGYEQYF	TGTGCCAGCAGCGTAGGGTCGGGACTAGCGGGCTACGAGCAGTACTTC
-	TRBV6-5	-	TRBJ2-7	CASTPRRGYEQYF	TGTGCCAGCACCCCACGTCGGGGCTACGAGCAGTACTTC
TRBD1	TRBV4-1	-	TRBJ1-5	CASSQGDRGLWNQPQHF	TGCGCCAGCAGCCAAGGGGACAGGGGGTTGTGGAATCAGCCCCAGCATTTT
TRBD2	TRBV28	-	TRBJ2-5	CASSLWTSGRARETQYF	TGTGCCAGCAGTTTATGGACTAGCGGGAGGGCTCGGGAGACCCAGTACTTC
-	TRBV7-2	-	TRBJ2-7	CASSLGLVLYEQYF	TGTGCCAGCAGCTTAGGACTCGTGCTCTACGAGCAGTACTTC
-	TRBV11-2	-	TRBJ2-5	CASSYPLRETQYF	TGTGCCAGCAGCTATCCCCTTAGAGAGACCCAGTACTTC
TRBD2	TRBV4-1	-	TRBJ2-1	CASNSVAGGAHEQFF	TGCGCCAGCAACTCCGTAGCGGGAGGGGCCCATGAGCAGTTCTTC
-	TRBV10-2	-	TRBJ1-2	CASSESTEGWGYGYTF	TGCGCCAGCAGTGAGTCGACGGAGGGTTGGGGCTATGGCTACACCTTC
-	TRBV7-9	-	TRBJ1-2	CASSPLATANYGYTF	TGTGCCAGCAGCCCCTTGGCGACAGCTAACTATGGCTACACCTTC
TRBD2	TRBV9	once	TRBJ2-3	CASSPPVAGLQYF	TGTGCCAGCAGCCCTCCTGTAGCGGGACTGCAGTATTTT
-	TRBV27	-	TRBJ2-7	CASSSRWMEQYF	TGTGCCAGCAGTTCCCGATGGATGGAGCAGTACTTC
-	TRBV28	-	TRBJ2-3	CASSLQPKGGTDTQYF	TGTGCCAGCAGTTTACAACCGAAGGGGGGCACAGATACGCAGTATTTT
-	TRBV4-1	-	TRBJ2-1	CASSLRTGMNEQFF	TGCGCCAGCAGCCTCCGGACGGGGATGAATGAGCAGTTCTTC
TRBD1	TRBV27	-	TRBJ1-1	CASSLLRDRGTNTEAFF	TGTGCCAGCAGTTTACTCCGGGACAGGGGTACGAACACTGAAGCTTTCTTT
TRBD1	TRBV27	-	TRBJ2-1	CASSSDRDFTNEQFF	TGTGCCAGCAGCTCGGACAGGGACTTCACCAATGAGCAGTTCTTC
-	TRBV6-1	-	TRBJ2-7	CASSEWVQGAGEQYF	TGTGCCAGCAGCGAGTGGGTACAGGGCGCTGGGGAGCAGTACTTC